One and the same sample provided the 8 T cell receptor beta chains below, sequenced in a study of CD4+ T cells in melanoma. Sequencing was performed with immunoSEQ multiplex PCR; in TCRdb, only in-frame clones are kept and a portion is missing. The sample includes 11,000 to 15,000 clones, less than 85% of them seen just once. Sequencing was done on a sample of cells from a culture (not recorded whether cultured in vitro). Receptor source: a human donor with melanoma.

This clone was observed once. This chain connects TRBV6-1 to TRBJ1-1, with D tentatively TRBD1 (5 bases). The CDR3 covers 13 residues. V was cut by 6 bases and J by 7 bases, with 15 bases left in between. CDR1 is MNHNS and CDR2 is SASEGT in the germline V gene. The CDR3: CASSVQVKGEAFF. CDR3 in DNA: TGTGCCAGCAGCGTACAGGTTAAAGGTGAAGCTTTCTTT.

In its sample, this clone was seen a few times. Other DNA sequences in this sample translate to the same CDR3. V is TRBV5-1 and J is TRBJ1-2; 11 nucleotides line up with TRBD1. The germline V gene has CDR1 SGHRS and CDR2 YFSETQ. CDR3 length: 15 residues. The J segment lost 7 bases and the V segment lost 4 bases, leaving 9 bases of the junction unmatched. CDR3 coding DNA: TGCGCCAGCAGCCTATCCGGACAGGGGGCGTCTGGCTACACCTTC. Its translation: CASSLSGQGASGYTF.

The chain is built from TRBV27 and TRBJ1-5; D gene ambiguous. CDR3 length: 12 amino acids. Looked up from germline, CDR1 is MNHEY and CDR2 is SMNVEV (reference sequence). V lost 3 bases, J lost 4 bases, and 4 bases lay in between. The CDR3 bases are TGTGCCAGCAGTTTTCCAAATCAGCCCCAGCATTTT. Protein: CASSFPNQPQHF.

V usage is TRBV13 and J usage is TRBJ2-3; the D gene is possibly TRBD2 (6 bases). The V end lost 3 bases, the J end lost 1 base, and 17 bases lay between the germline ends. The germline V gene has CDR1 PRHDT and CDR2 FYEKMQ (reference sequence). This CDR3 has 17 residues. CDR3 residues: CASSLDAGLGGTDTQYF. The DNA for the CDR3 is TGTGCCAGCAGCTTGGATGCGGGACTCGGAGGCACAGATACGCAGTATTTT.

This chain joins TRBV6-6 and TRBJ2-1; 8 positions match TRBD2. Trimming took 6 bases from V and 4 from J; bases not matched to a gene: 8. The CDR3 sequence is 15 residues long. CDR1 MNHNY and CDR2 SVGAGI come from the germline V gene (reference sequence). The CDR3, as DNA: TGTGCCAGCAGCCCGGGACTAGTGGGTTACAATGAGCAGTTCTTC. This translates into CASSPGLVGYNEQFF.

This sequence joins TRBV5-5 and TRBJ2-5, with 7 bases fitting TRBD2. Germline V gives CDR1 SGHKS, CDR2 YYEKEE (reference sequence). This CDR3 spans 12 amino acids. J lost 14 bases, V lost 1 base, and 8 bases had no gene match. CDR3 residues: CASSLISSGGYF. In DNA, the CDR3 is TGTGCCAGCAGCTTGATATCGTCGGGGGGTTACTTC.

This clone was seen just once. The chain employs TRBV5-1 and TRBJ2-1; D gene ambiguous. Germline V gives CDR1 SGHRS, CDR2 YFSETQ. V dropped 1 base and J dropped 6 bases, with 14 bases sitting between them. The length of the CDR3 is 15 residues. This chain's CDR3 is CASSLTPTPLNEQFF. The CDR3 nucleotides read TGCGCCAGCAGCTTGACTCCTACACCCCTCAATGAGCAGTTCTTC.

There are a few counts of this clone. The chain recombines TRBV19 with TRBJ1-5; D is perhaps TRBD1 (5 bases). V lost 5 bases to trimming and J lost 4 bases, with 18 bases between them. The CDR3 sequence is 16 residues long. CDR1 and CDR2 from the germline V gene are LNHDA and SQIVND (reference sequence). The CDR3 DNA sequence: TGTGCCAGTAGTCTGACAGAGGGCACCTGGAATCAGCCCCAGCATTTT. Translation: CASSLTEGTWNQPQHF.